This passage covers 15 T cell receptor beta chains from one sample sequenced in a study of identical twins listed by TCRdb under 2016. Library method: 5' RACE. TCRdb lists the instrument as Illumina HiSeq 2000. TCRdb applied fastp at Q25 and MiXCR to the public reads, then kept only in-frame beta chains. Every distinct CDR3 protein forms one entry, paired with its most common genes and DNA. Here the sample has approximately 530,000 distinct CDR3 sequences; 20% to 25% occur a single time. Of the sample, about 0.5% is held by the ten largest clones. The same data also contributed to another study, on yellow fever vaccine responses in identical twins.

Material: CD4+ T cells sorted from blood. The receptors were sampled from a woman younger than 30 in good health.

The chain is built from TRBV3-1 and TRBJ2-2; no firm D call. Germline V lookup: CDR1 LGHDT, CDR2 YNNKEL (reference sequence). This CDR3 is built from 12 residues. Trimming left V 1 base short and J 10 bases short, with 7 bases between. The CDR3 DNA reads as TGTGCCAGCAGCCAAGTTCGGTCGGAGCTGTTTTTT. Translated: CASSQVRSELFF. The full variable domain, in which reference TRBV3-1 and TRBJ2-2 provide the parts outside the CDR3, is DTAVSQTPKYLVTQMGNDKSIKCEQNLGHDTMYWYKQDSKKFLKIMFSYNNKELIINETVPNRFSPKSPDKAHLNLHINSLELGDSAVYFCASSQVRSELFFGEGSRLTVL.

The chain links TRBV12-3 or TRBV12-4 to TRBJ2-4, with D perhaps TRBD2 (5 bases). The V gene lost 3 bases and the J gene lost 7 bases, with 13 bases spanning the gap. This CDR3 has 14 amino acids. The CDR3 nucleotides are TGTGCCAGCAGTTTCCGGGGTAGTGACAACATTCAGTACTTC. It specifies CASSFRGSDNIQYF.

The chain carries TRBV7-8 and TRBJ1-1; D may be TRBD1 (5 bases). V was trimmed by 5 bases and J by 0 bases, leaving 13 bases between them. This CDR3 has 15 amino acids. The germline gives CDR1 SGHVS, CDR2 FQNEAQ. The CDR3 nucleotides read TGTGCCAGCAGCAAAGAGACAGACATGAACACTGAAGCTTTCTTT. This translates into CASSKETDMNTEAFF. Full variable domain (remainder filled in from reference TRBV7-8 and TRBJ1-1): GAGVSQSPRYKVAKRGQDVALRCDPISGHVSLFWYQQALGQGPEFLTYFQNEAQLDKSGLPSDRFFAERPEGSVSTLKIQRTQQEDSAVYLCASSKETDMNTEAFFGQGTRLTVV.

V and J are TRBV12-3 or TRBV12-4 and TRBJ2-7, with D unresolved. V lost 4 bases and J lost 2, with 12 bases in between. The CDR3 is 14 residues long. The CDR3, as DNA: TGTGCCAGCAGTTCTCAGACACCCCCCTACGAGCAGTACTTC. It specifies CASSSQTPPYEQYF.

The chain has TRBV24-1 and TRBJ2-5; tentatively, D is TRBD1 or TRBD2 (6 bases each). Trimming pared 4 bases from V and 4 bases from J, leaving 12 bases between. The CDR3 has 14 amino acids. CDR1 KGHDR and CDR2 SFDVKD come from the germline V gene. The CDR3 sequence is CATSETGGIETQYF. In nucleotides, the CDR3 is TGTGCCACCAGTGAAACCGGGGGCATAGAGACCCAGTACTTC.

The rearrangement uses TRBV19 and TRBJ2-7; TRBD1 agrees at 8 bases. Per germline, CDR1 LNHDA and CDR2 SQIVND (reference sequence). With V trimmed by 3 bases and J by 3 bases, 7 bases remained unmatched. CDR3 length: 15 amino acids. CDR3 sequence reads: CASSISTGESYEQYV. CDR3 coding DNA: TGTGCCAGTAGTATCTCGACAGGGGAGAGCTACGAGCAGTACGTC.

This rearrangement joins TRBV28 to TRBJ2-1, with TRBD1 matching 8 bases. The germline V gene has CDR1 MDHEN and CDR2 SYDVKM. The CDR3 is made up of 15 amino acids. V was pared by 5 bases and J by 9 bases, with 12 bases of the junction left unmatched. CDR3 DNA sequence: TGTGCCAGCAGTCCTGTTGGCCCCAGGGGGCCTGAGCAGTTCTTC. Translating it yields CASSPVGPRGPEQFF.

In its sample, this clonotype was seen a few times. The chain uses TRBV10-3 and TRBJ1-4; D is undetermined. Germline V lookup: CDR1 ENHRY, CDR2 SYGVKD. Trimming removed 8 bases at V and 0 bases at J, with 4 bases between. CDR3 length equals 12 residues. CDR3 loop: CAIAATNEKLFF. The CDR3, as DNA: TGTGCCATCGCCGCAACTAATGAAAAACTGTTTTTT.

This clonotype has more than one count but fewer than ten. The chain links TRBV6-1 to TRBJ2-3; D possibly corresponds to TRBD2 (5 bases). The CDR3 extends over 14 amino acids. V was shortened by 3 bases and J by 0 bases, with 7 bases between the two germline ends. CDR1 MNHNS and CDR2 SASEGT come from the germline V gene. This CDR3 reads CASSETISTDTQYF. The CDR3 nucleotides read TGTGCCAGCAGTGAGACTATTAGCACAGATACGCAGTATTTT.

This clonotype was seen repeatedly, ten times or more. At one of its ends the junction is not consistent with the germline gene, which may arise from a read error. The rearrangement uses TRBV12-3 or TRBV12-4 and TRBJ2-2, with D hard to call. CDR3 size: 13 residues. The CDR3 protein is CASSLGNTGELFF. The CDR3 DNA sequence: TGCGCCAGCAGCTTGGGGAACACCGGGGAGCTGTTTTTT.

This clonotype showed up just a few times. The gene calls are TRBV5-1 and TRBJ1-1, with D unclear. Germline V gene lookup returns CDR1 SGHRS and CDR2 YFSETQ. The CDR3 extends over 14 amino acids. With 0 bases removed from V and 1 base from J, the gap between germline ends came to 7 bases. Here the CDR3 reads CASSLGVKNTEAFF. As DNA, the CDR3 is TGCGCCAGCAGCTTGGGAGTCAAGAACACTGAAGCTTTCTTT.

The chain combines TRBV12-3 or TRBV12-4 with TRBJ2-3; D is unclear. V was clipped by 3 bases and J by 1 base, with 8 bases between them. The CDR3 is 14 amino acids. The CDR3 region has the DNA TGTGCCAGCAGTTTTGGGTTAGGCACAGATACGCAGTATTTT. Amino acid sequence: CASSFGLGTDTQYF.

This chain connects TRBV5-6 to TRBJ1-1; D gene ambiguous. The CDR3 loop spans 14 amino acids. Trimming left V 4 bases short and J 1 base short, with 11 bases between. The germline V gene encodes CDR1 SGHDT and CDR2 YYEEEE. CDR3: CASSRPGPNTEAFF. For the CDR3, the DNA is TGTGCCAGCAGCCGCCCCGGGCCGAACACTGAAGCTTTCTTT.

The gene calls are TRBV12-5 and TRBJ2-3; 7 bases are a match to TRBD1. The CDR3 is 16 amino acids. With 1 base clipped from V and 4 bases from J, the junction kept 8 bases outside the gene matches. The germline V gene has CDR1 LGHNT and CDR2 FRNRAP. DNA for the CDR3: TGTGCTAGTGGTTTGGGACAGGGAATCCGCGCAGATACGCAGTATTTT. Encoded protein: CASGLGQGIRADTQYF. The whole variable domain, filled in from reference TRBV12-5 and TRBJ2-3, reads DARVTQTPRHKVTEMGQEVTMRCQPILGHNTVFWYRQTMMQGLELLAYFRNRAPLDDSGMPKDRFSAEMPDATLATLKIQPSEPRDSAVYFCASGLGQGIRADTQYFGPGTRLTVL.

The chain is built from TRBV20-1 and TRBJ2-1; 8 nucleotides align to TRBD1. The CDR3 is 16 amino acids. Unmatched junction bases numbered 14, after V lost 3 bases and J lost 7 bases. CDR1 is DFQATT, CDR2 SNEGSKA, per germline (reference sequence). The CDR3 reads CSASLPGTGALNEQFF. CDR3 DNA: TGCAGTGCTAGTTTACCCGGGACAGGTGCTCTGAATGAGCAGTTCTTC.